This T cell receptor (beta chain) was observed in a study of blood T cell repertoires in COVID-19. Study in general: Sources were T cells, B-cell-depleted T cells, or PBMCs; the material itself was cDNA or gDNA.

This table comes from immunoSEQ multiplex PCR, and its TCRdb copy is limited to in-frame clones, with some not included. The sample lists over 75,000 clones, approximately 90% seen once, with less than 2% in the top ten. This clone was counted a single time. J was trimmed by 6 bases and V by 0 bases; bases with no gene match: 3. The germline gives CDR1 SGHNT, CDR2 YYREEE (reference sequence). The CDR3 sequence is 13 residues long. This TCR came from a man in his 60s with acute or convalescent COVID-19. The rearrangement links TRBV5-4 to TRBJ2-7, with 7 nucleotides matching TRBD1. Sample: peripheral blood. Written as DNA, the CDR3 is TGTGCCAGCAGCTTGGGACAGGGAAGCGAGCAGTACTTC. Amino acids: CASSLGQGSEQYF.